The entry that follows covers one TCR beta chain sequence. The record originates from a study of control samples from healthy donors and cancer patients. Clones were sequenced by immunoSEQ multiplex PCR, and TCRdb holds only the in-frame ones, with some missing. Here the sample spans approximately 150,000 clones, around 90% being singletons. Germline-derived CDR1 and CDR2 are SGHTA and FQGTGA. The CDR3 consists of 16 residues. Trimming shortened V by 0 bases and J by 6 bases, and 14 bases separated the two germline ends. This receptor was obtained from a man aged 30-40 years in good health. Sequencing used blood. This sequence joins TRBV7-3 and TRBJ2-2; D possibly uses TRBD1 or TRBD2 (6 bases each). In DNA form, the CDR3 reads TGTGCCAGCAGCTTAACGTCTGGGGGGCTTCCCGGGGAGCTGTTTTTT. Protein product: CASSLTSGGLPGELFF.